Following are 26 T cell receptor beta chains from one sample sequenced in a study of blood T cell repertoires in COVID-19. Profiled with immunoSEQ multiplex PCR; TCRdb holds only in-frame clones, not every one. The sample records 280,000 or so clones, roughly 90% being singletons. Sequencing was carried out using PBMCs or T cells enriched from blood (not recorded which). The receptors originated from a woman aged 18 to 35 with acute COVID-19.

The CDR3 protein is CASSVASGTYNEQFF. CDR3 nucleotides: TGTGCCAGCAGCGTAGCCAGCGGGACTTACAATGAGCAGTTCTTC. The V call is TRBV9, the J call TRBJ2-1, with TRBD2 matching 7 bases. The V gene's germline CDR1 is SGDLS and CDR2 YYNGEE. After removal of 0 bases from V and 4 bases from J, the junction contained 4 bases not matched to a gene. This CDR3 comprises 15 residues.

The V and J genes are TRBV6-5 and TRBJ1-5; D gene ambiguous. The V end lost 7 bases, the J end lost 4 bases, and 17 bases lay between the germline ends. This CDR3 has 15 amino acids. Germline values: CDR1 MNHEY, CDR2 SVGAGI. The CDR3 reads CASKSNIERNQPQHF. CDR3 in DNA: TGTGCCAGCAAATCAAACATTGAACGAAATCAGCCCCAGCATTTT.

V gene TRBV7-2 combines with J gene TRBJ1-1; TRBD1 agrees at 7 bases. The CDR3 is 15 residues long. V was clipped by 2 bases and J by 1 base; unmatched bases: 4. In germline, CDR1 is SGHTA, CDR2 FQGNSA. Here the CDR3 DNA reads TGTGCCAGCAGCTTAACGGGACAGCAGAACACTGAAGCTTTCTTT. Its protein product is CASSLTGQQNTEAFF. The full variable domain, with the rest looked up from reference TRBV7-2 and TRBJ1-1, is GAGVSQSPSNKVTEKGKDVELRCDPISGHTALYWYRQSLGQGLEFLIYFQGNSAPDKSGLPSDRFSAERTGGSVSTLTIQRTQQEDSAVYLCASSLTGQQNTEAFFGQGTRLTVV.

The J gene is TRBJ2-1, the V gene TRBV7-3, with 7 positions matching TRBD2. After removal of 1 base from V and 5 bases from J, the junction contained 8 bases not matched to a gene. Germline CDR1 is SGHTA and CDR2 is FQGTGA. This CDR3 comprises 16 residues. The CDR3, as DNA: TGTGCCAGCAGCTTAAGCGGGGCTAGCGGAAACAATGAGCAGTTCTTC. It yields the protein CASSLSGASGNNEQFF.

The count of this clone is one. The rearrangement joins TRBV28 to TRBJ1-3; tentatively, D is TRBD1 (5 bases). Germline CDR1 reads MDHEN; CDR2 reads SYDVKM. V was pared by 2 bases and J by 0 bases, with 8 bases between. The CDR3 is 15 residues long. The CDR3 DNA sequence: TGTGCCAGCAGTTTAGGCGGGACCTCTGGAAACACCATATATTTT. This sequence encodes CASSLGGTSGNTIYF. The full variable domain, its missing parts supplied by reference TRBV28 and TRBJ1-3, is DVKVTQSSRYLVKRTGEKVFLECVQDMDHENMFWYRQDPGLGLRLIYFSYDVKMKEKGDIPEGYSVSREKKERFSLILESASTNQTSMYLCASSLGGTSGNTIYFGEGSWLTVV.

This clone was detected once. The CDR3 coding sequence is TGTGCCAGCAGTTTACAGGGGGAATCACCCCTCCACTTT. Translating gives CASSLQGESPLHF. The rearrangement uses TRBV12-3 or TRBV12-4 and TRBJ1-6, with 7 bases lining up with TRBD1. The CDR3 runs 13 residues. V was clipped by 2 bases and J by 10 bases; unmatched bases: 2.

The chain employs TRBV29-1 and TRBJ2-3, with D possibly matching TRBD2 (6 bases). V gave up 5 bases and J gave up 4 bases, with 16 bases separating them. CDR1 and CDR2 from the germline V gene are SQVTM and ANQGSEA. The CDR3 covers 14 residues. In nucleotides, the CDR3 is TGCAGCGTTTTTGACGGCTCGGGGGCAGATACGCAGTATTTT. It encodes CSVFDGSGADTQYF.

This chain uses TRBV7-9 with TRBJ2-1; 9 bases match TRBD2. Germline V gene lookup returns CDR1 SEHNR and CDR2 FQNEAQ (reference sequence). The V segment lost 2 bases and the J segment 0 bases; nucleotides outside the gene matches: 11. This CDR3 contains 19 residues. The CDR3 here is CASSLLTRSGRSSYNEQFF. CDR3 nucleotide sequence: TGTGCCAGCAGCTTACTTACCCGGAGCGGGAGGAGCTCCTACAATGAGCAGTTCTTC.

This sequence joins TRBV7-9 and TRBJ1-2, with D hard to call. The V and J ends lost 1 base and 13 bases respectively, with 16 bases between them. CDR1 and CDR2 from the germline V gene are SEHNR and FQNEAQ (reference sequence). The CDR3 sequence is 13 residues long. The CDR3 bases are TGTGCCAGCAGCTTAGGAGGGCCAAGTCTTGGCACCTTC. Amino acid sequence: CASSLGGPSLGTF. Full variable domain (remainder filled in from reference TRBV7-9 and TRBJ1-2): DTGVSQNPRHKITKRGQNVTFRCDPISEHNRLYWYRQTLGQGPEFLTYFQNEAQLEKSRLLSDRFSAERPKGSFSTLEIQRTEQGDSAMYLCASSLGGPSLGTFGSGTRLTVV.

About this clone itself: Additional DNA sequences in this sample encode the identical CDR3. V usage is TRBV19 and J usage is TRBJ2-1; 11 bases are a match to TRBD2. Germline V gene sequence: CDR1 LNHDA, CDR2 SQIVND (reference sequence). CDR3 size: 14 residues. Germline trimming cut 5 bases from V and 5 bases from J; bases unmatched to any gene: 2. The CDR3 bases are TGTGCCAGTAGTCCGGGACTAGCGGACAATGAGCAGTTCTTC. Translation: CASSPGLADNEQFF.

CDR3 amino acids: CASRDRGGETQYF. CDR3 in DNA: TGTGCCAGTAGAGACAGGGGCGGGGAGACCCAGTACTTC. The V gene is TRBV19, the J gene TRBJ2-5; 8 nucleotides agree with TRBD1. This CDR3 spans 13 amino acids. From germline, CDR1 is LNHDA and CDR2 SQIVND (reference sequence). Germline trimming cut 6 bases from V and 5 bases from J; bases unmatched to any gene: 5.

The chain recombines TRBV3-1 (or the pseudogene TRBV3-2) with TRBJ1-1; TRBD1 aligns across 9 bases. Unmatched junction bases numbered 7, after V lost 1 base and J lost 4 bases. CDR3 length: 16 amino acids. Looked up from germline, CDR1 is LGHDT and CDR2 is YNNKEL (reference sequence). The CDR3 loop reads CASSQVGTGSTTEAFF. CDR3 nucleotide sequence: TGTGCCAGCAGCCAAGTTGGGACAGGGTCTACCACTGAAGCTTTCTTT.

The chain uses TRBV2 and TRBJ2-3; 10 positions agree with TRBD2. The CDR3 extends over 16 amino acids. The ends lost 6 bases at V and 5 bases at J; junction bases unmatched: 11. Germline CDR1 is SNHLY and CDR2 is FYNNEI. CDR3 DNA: TGTGCCAGCAGCGATAACCCGGGACTAGCGAAAGATACGCAGTATTTT. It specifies CASSDNPGLAKDTQYF.

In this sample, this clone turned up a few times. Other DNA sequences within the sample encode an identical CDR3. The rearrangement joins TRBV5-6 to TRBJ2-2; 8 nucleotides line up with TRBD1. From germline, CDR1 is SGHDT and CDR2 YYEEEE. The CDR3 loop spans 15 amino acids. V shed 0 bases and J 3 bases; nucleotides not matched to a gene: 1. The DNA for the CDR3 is TGTGCCAGCAGCTTGGTACAGGGGGACACCGGGGAGCTGTTTTTT. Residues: CASSLVQGDTGELFF.

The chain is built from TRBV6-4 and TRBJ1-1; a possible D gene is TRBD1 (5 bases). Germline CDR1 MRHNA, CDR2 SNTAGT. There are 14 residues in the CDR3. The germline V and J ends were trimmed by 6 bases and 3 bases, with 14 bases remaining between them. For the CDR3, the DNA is TGTGCCAGCAGACAGGCAGGGTTTGACACTGAAGCTTTCTTT. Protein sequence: CASRQAGFDTEAFF.

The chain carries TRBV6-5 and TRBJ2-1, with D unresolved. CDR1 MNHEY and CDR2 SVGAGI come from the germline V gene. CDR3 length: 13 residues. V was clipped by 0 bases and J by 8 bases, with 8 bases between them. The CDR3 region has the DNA TGTGCCAGCAGTTACTCGCGTGAGGATGAGCAGTTCTTC. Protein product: CASSYSREDEQFF.

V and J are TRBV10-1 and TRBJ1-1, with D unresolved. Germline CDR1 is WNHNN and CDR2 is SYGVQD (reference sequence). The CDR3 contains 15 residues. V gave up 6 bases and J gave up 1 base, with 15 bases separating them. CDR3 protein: CASRKRMPTNTEAFF. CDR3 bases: TGCGCCAGCAGAAAGCGGATGCCGACGAACACTGAAGCTTTCTTT.

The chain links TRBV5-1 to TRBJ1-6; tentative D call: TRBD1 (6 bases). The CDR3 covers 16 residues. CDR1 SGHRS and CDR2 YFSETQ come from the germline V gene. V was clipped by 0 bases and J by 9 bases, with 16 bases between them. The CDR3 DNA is TGCGCCAGCAGCTTGGCCGCCACAGGGTTGGGTTCACCCCTCCACTTT. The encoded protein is CASSLAATGLGSPLHF.

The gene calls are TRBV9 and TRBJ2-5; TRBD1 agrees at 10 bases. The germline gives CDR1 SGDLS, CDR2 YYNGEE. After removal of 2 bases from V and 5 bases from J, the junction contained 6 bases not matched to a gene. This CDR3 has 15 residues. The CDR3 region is CASSVGTGVRETQYF. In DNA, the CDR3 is TGTGCCAGCAGCGTCGGGACAGGGGTAAGGGAGACCCAGTACTTC.

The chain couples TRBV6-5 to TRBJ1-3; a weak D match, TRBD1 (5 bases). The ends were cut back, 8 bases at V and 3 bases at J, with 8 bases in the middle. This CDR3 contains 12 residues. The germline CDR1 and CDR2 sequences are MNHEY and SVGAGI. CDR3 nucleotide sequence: TGTGCCAGCCGGGGGGGTGGAAACACCATATATTTT. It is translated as CASRGGGNTIYF.

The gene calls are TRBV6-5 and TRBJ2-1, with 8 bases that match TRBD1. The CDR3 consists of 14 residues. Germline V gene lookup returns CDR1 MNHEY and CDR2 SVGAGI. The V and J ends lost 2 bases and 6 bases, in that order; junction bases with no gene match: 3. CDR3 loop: CASSYGTGINEQFF. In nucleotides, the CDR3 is TGTGCCAGCAGTTACGGGACAGGCATCAATGAGCAGTTCTTC.

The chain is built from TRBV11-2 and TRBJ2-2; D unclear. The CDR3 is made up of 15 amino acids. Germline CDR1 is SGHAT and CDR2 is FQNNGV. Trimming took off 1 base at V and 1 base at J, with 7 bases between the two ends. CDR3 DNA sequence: TGTGCCAGCAGCTTAGTCGCGCAGAACACCGGGGAGCTGTTTTTT. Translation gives CASSLVAQNTGELFF. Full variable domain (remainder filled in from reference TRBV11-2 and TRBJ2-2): EAGVAQSPRYKIIEKRQSVAFWCNPISGHATLYWYQQILGQGPKLLIQFQNNGVVDDSQLPKDRFSAERLKGVDSTLKIQPAKLEDSAVYLCASSLVAQNTGELFFGEGSRLTVL.

Written as DNA, the CDR3 is TGCGCCAGCAGCTTGGTTCTTAACGGTGACTATGGAGGCTACACCTTC. Protein product: CASSLVLNGDYGGYTF. This chain links TRBV5-1 with TRBJ1-2; D unresolved. V was clipped by 0 bases and J by 8 bases, with 20 bases between them. This CDR3 is 16 amino acids long. Germline loops: CDR1 SGHRS, CDR2 YFSETQ.

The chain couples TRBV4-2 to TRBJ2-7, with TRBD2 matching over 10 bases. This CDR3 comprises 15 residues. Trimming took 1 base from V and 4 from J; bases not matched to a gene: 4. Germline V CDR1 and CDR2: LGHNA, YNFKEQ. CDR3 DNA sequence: TGTGCCAGCAGCCAAGCACTAGCGGGAAGATACGAGCAGTACTTC. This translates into CASSQALAGRYEQYF.

The CDR3 DNA reads TGTGCCAGCAGCGGGAGGGACGGATTCAATTCACCCCTCCACTTT. Amino acids: CASSGRDGFNSPLHF. J is TRBJ1-6 and V is TRBV6-5, with a tentative D call TRBD1 (5 bases). The V gene's germline CDR1 is MNHEY and CDR2 SVGAGI. The CDR3 is 15 amino acids. V was cut by 6 bases and J by 7 bases, with 16 bases left in between.

CDR3 loop: CAISESVDREQFF. The DNA for the CDR3 is TGTGCCATCAGTGAGTCGGTAGACAGGGAGCAGTTCTTC. The chain recombines TRBV10-3 with TRBJ2-1, with D perhaps TRBD1 (6 bases). The germline V gene has CDR1 ENHRY and CDR2 SYGVKD. Trimming removed 0 bases at V and 10 bases at J, with 10 bases between. The CDR3 spans 13 residues.